The rows below give T cell receptor beta chains drawn from one sample of a study of blood T cell repertoires in COVID-19. Libraries were prepared by immunoSEQ multiplex PCR; TCRdb keeps only in-frame clonotypes and omits some of them. The table includes 280,000 or so clones, roughly 85% detected once. The sequenced sample was peripheral blood. These receptors all come from a woman aged 45-60 years who had recovered from COVID-19. Each CDR3 is given with its conserved first and last residue. A D gene is named only where the DNA matches it firmly. Clone sizes are given selectively: once, few, many, or a class where the clone is expanded.

CASSYSVSADTGELFF | TGTGCCAGCAGTTATTCCGTGAGTGCGGACACCGGGGAGCTGTTTTTT | TRBJ2-2 | - | few | TRBV6-2/TRBV6-3
CASSSKTGRSYYNSPPHF | TGTGCCAGCAGCTCGAAGACAGGCCGTTCCTATTATAATTCACCCCCCCACTTT | TRBJ1-6 | - | - | TRBV28
CASSIGAGETDTQYF | TGTGCCAGTAGTATAGGAGCGGGAGAGACAGATACGCAGTATTTT | TRBJ2-3 | TRBD2 | - | TRBV19
CASSLLTSGSYNEQFF | TGTGCCAGCAGTTTACTGACTAGCGGATCGTACAATGAGCAGTTCTTC | TRBJ2-1 | TRBD2 | - | TRBV28
CASSPRGAEAFF | TGTGCCAGCAGTCCCAGGGGGGCTGAAGCTTTCTTT | TRBJ1-1 | TRBD1 | - | TRBV6-2/TRBV6-3
CASSLGPTGGGEKLFF | TGTGCCAGCAGCTTAGGTCCGACAGGGGGGGGTGAAAAACTGTTTTTT | TRBJ1-4 | TRBD1 | - | TRBV7-2
CASSSDNRGETQYF | TGTGCCAGCAGCTCTGATAACCGGGGGGAGACCCAGTACTTC | TRBJ2-5 | - | - | TRBV13
CSVFPPGDGDEQYF | TGCAGCGTTTTTCCCCCGGGGGATGGGGACGAGCAGTACTTC | TRBJ2-7 | - | - | TRBV29-1
CASSGTSSLTDTQYF | TGTGCCAGCAGCGGGACTAGCAGCCTCACAGATACGCAGTATTTT | TRBJ2-3 | TRBD2 | - | TRBV9
CASSLPEETQYF | TGCGCCAGCAGCTTGCCGGAAGAGACCCAGTACTTC | TRBJ2-5 | - | - | TRBV5-1
CASRRVGGGADEKLFF | TGCGCCAGCAGACGCGTCGGGGGGGGCGCAGATGAAAAACTGTTTTTT | TRBJ1-4 | - | - | TRBV4-1
CASQGGNREQYF | TGTGCCAGTCAGGGTGGAAATCGCGAGCAGTACTTC | TRBJ2-7 | - | many | TRBV25-1
CASSLYGTQTSSGNTIYF | TGTGCCAGCAGCCTCTACGGGACACAAACCAGCTCTGGAAACACCATATATTTT | TRBJ1-3 | - | - | TRBV14
CATRSSGARVLNSPLHF | TGTGCCACCCGATCGAGCGGGGCAAGGGTCTTGAATTCACCCCTCCACTTT | TRBJ1-6 | - | many | TRBV19
CASSLVVAGGKETQYF | TGTGCCAGCAGCTTGGTGGTAGCGGGGGGTAAAGAGACCCAGTACTTC | TRBJ2-5 | TRBD2 | few | TRBV7-2
CASSPPSGTGSSYNSPLHF | TGTGCCAGCTCACCTCCTTCCGGGACAGGGAGCTCCTATAATTCACCCCTCCACTTT | TRBJ1-6 | TRBD1 | once | TRBV18
CASSPYYLGSSGDEQFF | TGTGCCAGCAGTCCCTACTACCTCGGGAGTTCGGGGGATGAGCAGTTCTTC | TRBJ2-1 | - | few | TRBV6-6
CASSSLGQPGSGANVLTF | TGTGCCAGCAGTTCTTTGGGACAGCCCGGCTCTGGGGCCAACGTCCTGACTTTC | TRBJ2-6 | TRBD1 | - | TRBV28
CASSQVGTGDEKLFF | TGCGCCAGCAGCCAAGTTGGGACAGGGGACGAAAAACTGTTTTTT | TRBJ1-4 | TRBD1 | - | TRBV4-1
CASSMTGTDGLEQYF | TGTGCCAGCAGTATGACCGGGACAGACGGCCTCGAGCAGTACTTC | TRBJ2-7 | TRBD1 | - | TRBV27
CASSSGQGVTDTQYF | TGCGCCAGCAGCTCAGGACAGGGGGTGACAGATACGCAGTATTTT | TRBJ2-3 | TRBD1 | - | TRBV5-1
CARSLDRGPTYEQYF | TGTGCCAGAAGCCTAGACAGGGGGCCGACCTACGAGCAGTACTTC | TRBJ2-7 | TRBD1 | - | TRBV5-3
CASSSRDTGELFF | TGTGCCAGCAGCTCCCGGGACACCGGGGAGCTGTTTTTT | TRBJ2-2 | - | - | TRBV11-3
CASSTYSGQGSYGYTF | TGTGCCAGCAGCACTTACTCGGGGCAGGGGTCCTATGGCTACACCTTC | TRBJ1-2 | - | - | TRBV7-2
CAATTQQGTEAFF | TGTGCCGCAACCACCCAACAGGGCACTGAAGCTTTCTTT | TRBJ1-1 | - | - | TRBV30
CASSFMRYPQETQYF | TGTGCCAGCAGTTTTATGAGATACCCCCAAGAGACCCAGTACTTC | TRBJ2-5 | - | - | TRBV28
CASQGQHNSPLHF | TGTGCCAGCCAGGGACAACATAATTCACCCCTCCACTTT | TRBJ1-6 | - | few | TRBV19
CASSLTGDPAGELFF | TGTGCCAGCAGCTTAACAGGGGATCCGGCCGGGGAGCTGTTTTTT | TRBJ2-2 | TRBD1 | - | TRBV5-6
CASRTIRGGVRETQYF | TGTGCCAGCAGGACTATTCGCGGGGGTGTTCGAGAGACCCAGTACTTC | TRBJ2-5 | TRBD2 | - | TRBV28
CASSPTAGSPYEQYF | TGTGCCAGCTCACCGACGGCAGGGTCCCCCTACGAGCAGTACTTC | TRBJ2-7 | - | - | TRBV18
CASSTLAGASSGANVLTF | TGTGCCAGCAGTACGCTAGCGGGGGCGAGCTCTGGGGCCAACGTCCTGACTTTC | TRBJ2-6 | TRBD2 | - | TRBV25-1